A single sample gave rise to the 9 T cell receptor beta chains below, sequenced in a study of T cells in tuberculosis. Libraries were prepared by immunoSEQ multiplex PCR; TCRdb keeps only in-frame clonotypes and omits some of them. There are 55,000 to 60,000 clones in the sample; 70% to 90% occur only once, and about a fifth lies in the top ten. Thawed, overnight-rested PBMC were stained with GMM-loaded CD1B tetramer, viability dye and anti-CD3, then sorted. CD1B tetramers were loaded with Rhodococcus equi-derived C32 glucose monomycolate. The sequencing sample was made of CD1b-GMM tetramer-negative cells sorted from PBMCs. The receptors shown here come from an adult woman with latent tuberculosis.

The rearrangement links TRBV29-1 to TRBJ2-7, with 9 bases fitting TRBD1. The germline CDR1 and CDR2 sequences are SQVTM and ANQGSEA. Trimming at V came to 6 bases and at J to 1 base, leaving 7 bases not matched to a gene. The CDR3 totals 14 residues. CDR3 bases: TGCAGCGTGGGGACAGGGAGGAGATCCTACGAGCAGTACTTC. Amino acid sequence: CSVGTGRRSYEQYF.

CDR3 bases: TGTGCCAGCAGCTTACCATCCACTAGCGTATACTCCTACGAGCAGTACTTC. Translation gives CASSLPSTSVYSYEQYF. This chain connects TRBV7-8 to TRBJ2-7; 7 bases are shared with TRBD2. Trimming removed 2 bases from V and 0 bases from J; junction bases left unmatched: 10. Per germline, CDR1 SGHVS and CDR2 FQNEAQ. The CDR3 has 17 amino acids.

The rearrangement links TRBV6-4 to TRBJ1-2; no reliable D call. In germline, CDR1 is MRHNA, CDR2 SNTAGT. CDR3 length equals 14 residues. With 3 bases removed from V and 0 bases from J, the gap between germline ends came to 8 bases. CDR3 in amino acids: CASSDDIANYGYTF. CDR3 in DNA: TGTGCCAGCAGTGATGACATCGCTAACTATGGCTACACCTTC.

The rearrangement joins TRBV2 to TRBJ2-7; 7 bases match TRBD1. Losses at the gene ends were 6 bases for V and 5 bases for J; bases not matched to a gene: 7. The CDR3 runs to 13 residues. Germline V gene lookup returns CDR1 SNHLY and CDR2 FYNNEI. CDR3 DNA: TGTGCCAGCAGAGCGACAGGGCTGAACGAGCAGTACTTC. Translated: CASRATGLNEQYF.

The J gene is TRBJ2-5, the V gene TRBV6-6, with TRBD2 matching 8 bases. Losses at the gene ends were 4 bases for V and 5 bases for J; bases not matched to a gene: 9. The CDR3 totals 15 residues. From germline, CDR1 is MNHNY and CDR2 SVGAGI (reference sequence). In nucleotides, the CDR3 is TGTGCCAGCAGTTCTCCGGGACTAGGCGTGGAGACCCAGTACTTC. Its translation is CASSSPGLGVETQYF.

CDR3 in DNA: TGTGCCAGCAGCGTCGGACTAGAATCCCGAACAGATACGCAGTATTTT. As protein: CASSVGLESRTDTQYF. The V call is TRBV25-1, the J call TRBJ2-3; 7 bases match TRBD2. This CDR3 is 16 amino acids long. V lost 6 bases to trimming and J lost 3 bases; unmatched junction nucleotides: 12. Germline V lookup: CDR1 MGHDK, CDR2 SYGVNS.

A note on this clone: The identical CDR3 is also encoded by other nucleotide sequences in the sample. The chain recombines TRBV7-2 with TRBJ1-1, with 8 positions matching TRBD1. J lost 8 bases, V lost 5 bases, and 10 bases had no gene match. The CDR3 has 14 amino acids. From germline, CDR1 is SGHTA and CDR2 FQGNSA. CDR3 sequence reads: CASSQPRGRTEAFF. Written as DNA, the CDR3 is TGTGCCAGCAGCCAACCCAGGGGGCGCACCGAAGCTTTCTTT.

The CDR3 coding sequence is TGTGCCAGCAGCCAAGATCTTAGGGGGCGGGTAGCTACCGAGCAGTACTTC. Protein: CASSQDLRGRVATEQYF. The chain has TRBV4-2 and TRBJ2-7, with 7 bases fitting TRBD1. Trimming cost V 0 bases and J 6 bases; bases outside gene matches: 14. The CDR3 sequence is 17 residues long. Germline CDR1 and CDR2: LGHNA and YNFKEQ.

The V call is TRBV7-2, the J call TRBJ1-1, with D perhaps matching TRBD1 (5 bases). This CDR3 is built from 13 residues. Germline V gene lookup returns CDR1 SGHTA and CDR2 FQGNSA. With 1 base removed from V and 4 bases from J, the gap between germline ends came to 7 bases. The chain's CDR3 is CASSLGGGTEAFF. The CDR3 nucleotides are TGTGCCAGCAGCTTAGGCGGGGGCACTGAAGCTTTCTTT.